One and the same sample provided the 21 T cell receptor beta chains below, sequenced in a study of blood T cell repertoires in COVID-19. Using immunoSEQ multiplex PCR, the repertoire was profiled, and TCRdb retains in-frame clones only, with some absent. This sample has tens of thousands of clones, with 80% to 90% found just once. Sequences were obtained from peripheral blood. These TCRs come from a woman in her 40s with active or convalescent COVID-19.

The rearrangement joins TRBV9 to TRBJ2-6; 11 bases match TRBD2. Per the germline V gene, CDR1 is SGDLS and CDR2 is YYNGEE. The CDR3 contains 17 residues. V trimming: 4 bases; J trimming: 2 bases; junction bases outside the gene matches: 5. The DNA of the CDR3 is TGTGCCAGCAGCCCAACTAGCGGGAGAACTGGGGCCAACGTCCTGACTTTC. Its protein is CASSPTSGRTGANVLTF.

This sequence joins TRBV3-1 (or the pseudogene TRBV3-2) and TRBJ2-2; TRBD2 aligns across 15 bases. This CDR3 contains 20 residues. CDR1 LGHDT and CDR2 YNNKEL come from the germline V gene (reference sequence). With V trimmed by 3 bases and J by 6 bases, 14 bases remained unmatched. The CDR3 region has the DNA TGTGCCAGCAGCCAGCACAGCCCGGGACTAGCGGGGGGATCGCCCGGGGAGCTGTTTTTT. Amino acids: CASSQHSPGLAGGSPGELFF.

This chain's CDR3 is CASSYGQPNDQPQHF. Written as DNA, the CDR3 is TGTGCCAGCAGTTATGGACAGCCAAACGATCAGCCCCAGCATTTT. V gene TRBV28 combines with J gene TRBJ1-5; maybe TRBD1 (6 bases). Deletions cut 4 bases from V and 5 bases from J, with 15 bases between. CDR3 length: 15 amino acids. Germline CDR1 MDHEN, CDR2 SYDVKM.

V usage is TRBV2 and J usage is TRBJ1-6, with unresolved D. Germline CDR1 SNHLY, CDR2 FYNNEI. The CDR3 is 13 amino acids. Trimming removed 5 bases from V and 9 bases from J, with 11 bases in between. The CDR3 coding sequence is TGTGCCAGCAGTCTTGACCCTAGTTCACCCCTCCACTTT. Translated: CASSLDPSSPLHF.

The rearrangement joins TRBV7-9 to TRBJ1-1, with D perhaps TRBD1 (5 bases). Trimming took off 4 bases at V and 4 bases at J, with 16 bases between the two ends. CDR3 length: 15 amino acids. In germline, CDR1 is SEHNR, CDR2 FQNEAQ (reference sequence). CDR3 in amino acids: CASSSSREGSTEAFF. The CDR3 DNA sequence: TGTGCCAGCAGCTCTAGCAGGGAGGGGAGCACTGAAGCTTTCTTT.

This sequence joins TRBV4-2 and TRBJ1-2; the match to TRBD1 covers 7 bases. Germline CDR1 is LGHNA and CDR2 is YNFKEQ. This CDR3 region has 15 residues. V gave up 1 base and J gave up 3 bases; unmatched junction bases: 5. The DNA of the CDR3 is TGTGCCAGCAGCCAAGGCCGGGACAGCTACTATGGCTACACCTTC. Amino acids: CASSQGRDSYYGYTF.

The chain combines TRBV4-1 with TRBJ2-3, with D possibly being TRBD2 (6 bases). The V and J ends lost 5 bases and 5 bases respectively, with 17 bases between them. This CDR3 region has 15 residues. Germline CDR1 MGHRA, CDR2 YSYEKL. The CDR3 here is CASSTGRGLVDTQYF. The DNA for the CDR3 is TGCGCCAGCAGCACTGGGCGGGGTTTGGTAGATACGCAGTATTTT.

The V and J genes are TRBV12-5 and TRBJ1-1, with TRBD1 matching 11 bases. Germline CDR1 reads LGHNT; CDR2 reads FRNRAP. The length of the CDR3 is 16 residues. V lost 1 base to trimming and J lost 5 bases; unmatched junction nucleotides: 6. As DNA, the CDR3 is TGTGCTAGTGGTTTGGATGGGACAGGGGGATTGACTGAAGCTTTCTTT. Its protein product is CASGLDGTGGLTEAFF. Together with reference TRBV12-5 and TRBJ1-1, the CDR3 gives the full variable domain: DARVTQTPRHKVTEMGQEVTMRCQPILGHNTVFWYRQTMMQGLELLAYFRNRAPLDDSGMPKDRFSAEMPDATLATLKIQPSEPRDSAVYFCASGLDGTGGLTEAFFGQGTRLTVV.

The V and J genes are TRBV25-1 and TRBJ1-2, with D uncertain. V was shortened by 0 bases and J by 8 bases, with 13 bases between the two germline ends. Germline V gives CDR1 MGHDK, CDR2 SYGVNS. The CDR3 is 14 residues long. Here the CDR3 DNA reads TGTGCCAGCAGTGAATATCGAGGGCTTCGAGGCTACACCTTC. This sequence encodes CASSEYRGLRGYTF.

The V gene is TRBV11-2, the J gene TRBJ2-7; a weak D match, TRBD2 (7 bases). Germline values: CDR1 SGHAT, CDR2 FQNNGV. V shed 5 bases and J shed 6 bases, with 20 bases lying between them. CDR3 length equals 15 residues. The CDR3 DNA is TGTGCCAGCAGCCCCCTGGCGGGGGCCCGTGTCGAGCAGTACTTC. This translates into CASSPLAGARVEQYF. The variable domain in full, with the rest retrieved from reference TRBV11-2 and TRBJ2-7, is EAGVAQSPRYKIIEKRQSVAFWCNPISGHATLYWYQQILGQGPKLLIQFQNNGVVDDSQLPKDRFSAERLKGVDSTLKIQPAKLEDSAVYLCASSPLAGARVEQYFGPGTRLTVT.

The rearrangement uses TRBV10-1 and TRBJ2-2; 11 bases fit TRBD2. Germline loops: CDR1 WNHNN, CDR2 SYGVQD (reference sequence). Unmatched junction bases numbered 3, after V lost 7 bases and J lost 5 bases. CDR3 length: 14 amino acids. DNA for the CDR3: TGCGCCAGCAACGTAGCGGGAGGGACCGGGGAGCTGTTTTTT. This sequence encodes CASNVAGGTGELFF.

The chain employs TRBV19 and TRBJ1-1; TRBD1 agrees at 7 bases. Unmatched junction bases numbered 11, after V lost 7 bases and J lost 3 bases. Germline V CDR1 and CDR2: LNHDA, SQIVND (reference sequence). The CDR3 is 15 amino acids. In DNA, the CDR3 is TGTGCCAGTATTAACAGGGGCGGAGAGGACACTGAAGCTTTCTTT. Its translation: CASINRGGEDTEAFF.

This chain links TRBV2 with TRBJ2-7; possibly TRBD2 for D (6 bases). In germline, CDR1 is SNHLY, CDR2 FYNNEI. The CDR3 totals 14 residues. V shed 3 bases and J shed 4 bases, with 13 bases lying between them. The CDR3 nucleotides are TGTGCCAGCAGTGATTCGGGAGAGGTGTACGAGCAGTACTTC. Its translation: CASSDSGEVYEQYF.

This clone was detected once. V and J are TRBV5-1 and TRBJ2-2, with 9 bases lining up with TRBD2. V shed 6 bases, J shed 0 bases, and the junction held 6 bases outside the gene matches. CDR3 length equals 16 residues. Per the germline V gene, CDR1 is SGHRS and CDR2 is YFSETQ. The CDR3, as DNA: TGCGCCAGCAATAGCGGGGGTTCTGCGAACACCGGGGAGCTGTTTTTT. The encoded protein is CASNSGGSANTGELFF.

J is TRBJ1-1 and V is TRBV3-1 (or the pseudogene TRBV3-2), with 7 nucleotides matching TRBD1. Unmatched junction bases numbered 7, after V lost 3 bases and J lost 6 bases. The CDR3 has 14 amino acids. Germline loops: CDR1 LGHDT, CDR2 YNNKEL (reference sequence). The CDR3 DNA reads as TGTGCCAGCAGCCAGGCGGACAGGTTTCCTGAAGCTTTCTTT. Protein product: CASSQADRFPEAFF.

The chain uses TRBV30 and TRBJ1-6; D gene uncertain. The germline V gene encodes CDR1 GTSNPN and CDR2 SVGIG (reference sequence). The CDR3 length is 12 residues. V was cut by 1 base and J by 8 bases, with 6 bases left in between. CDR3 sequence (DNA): TGTGCCTGGAGTGGTGTCGATTCACCCCTCCACTTT. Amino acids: CAWSGVDSPLHF.

DNA for the CDR3: TGTGCCAGTACCGAAACGACAGGGAACGAGCAGTACTTC. It codes for CASTETTGNEQYF. The V call is TRBV19, the J call TRBJ2-7; 7 positions match TRBD1. The junction had 8 bases not matched to a gene; V was cut back by 7 bases and J by 5 bases. The CDR3 is 13 amino acids. Looked up from germline, CDR1 is LNHDA and CDR2 is SQIVND (reference sequence).

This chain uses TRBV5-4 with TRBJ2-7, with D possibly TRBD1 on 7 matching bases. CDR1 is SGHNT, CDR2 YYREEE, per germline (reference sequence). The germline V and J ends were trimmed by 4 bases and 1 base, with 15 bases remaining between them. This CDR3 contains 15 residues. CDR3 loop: CASSGGTAPSYEQYF. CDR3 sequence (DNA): TGTGCCAGCAGCGGCGGGACAGCACCATCCTACGAGCAGTACTTC.

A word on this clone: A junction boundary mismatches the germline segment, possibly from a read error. The CDR3 loop is CASSPGQGVYGYIF. The CDR3 nucleotides are TGCGCCAGCAGCCCCGGACAGGGGGTCTATGGCTACATCTTC. The chain employs TRBV5-1 and TRBJ1-2, with 10 bases matching TRBD1. Germline CDR1 is SGHRS and CDR2 is YFSETQ. The CDR3 sequence is 14 residues long.

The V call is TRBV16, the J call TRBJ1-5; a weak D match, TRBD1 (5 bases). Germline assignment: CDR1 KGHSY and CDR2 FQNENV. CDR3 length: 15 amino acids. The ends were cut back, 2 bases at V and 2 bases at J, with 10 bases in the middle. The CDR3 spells CASSQRQGGNQPQHF. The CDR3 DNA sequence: TGTGCCAGCAGCCAAAGACAAGGGGGCAATCAGCCCCAGCATTTT.

CDR3 bases: TGTGCCAGTCAGAAGCGGGGACCTAGCACAGATACGCAGTATTTT. Translated, it gives CASQKRGPSTDTQYF. The chain links TRBV7-9 to TRBJ2-3; TRBD2 agrees at 7 bases. The CDR3 sequence is 15 residues long. V lost 9 bases, J lost 0 bases, and 9 bases stayed unmatched. Germline CDR1 and CDR2: SEHNR and FQNEAQ (reference sequence).